Following are 29 T cell receptor beta chains from one sample sequenced in a study of T cell responses to AZD1222 COVID-19 vaccine. Only in-frame clones appear in the TCRdb table, and some are missing; sequencing was by immunoSEQ multiplex PCR. Among about 110,000 clones, about 91% were seen once, and the ten largest hold roughly 6.7%. The specimen was peripheral blood, collected 28 days after the second AZD1222 dose. These TCRs come from an adult who received the AZD1222 COVID-19 vaccine.

The chain recombines TRBV7-9 with TRBJ1-2; D is unresolved. The CDR3 is 15 amino acids. The ends were cut back, 0 bases at V and 0 bases at J, with 8 bases in the middle. The germline V gene encodes CDR1 SEHNR and CDR2 FQNEAQ (reference sequence). CDR3: CASSLAQGANYGYTF. CDR3 sequence (DNA): TGTGCCAGCAGCTTAGCACAAGGTGCTAACTATGGCTACACCTTC. Complete variable domain (other parts from reference TRBV7-9 and TRBJ1-2): DTGVSQNPRHKITKRGQNVTFRCDPISEHNRLYWYRQTLGQGPEFLTYFQNEAQLEKSRLLSDRFSAERPKGSFSTLEIQRTEQGDSAMYLCASSLAQGANYGYTFGSGTRLTVV.

This chain links TRBV4-1 with TRBJ1-1; TRBD1 aligns across 11 bases. Germline V CDR1 and CDR2: MGHRA, YSYEKL. The CDR3 has 18 residues. V was clipped by 1 base and J by 2 bases; unmatched bases: 9. The CDR3 loop reads CASSQATRDRGINTEAFF. Here the CDR3 DNA reads TGCGCCAGCAGCCAAGCAACCCGGGACAGGGGGATCAACACTGAAGCTTTCTTT.

This chain joins TRBV7-2 and TRBJ1-5, with 7 bases matching TRBD1. The CDR3 runs 13 residues. Germline values: CDR1 SGHTA, CDR2 FQGNSA. The ends lost 5 bases at V and 7 bases at J; junction bases unmatched: 5. The CDR3 nucleotides are TGTGCCAGCAGCAGGGGGCCAGAGCAGCCCCAGCATTTT. Its translation: CASSRGPEQPQHF. Looking up the rest from reference TRBV7-2 and TRBJ1-5 gives the full variable domain: GAGVSQSPSNKVTEKGKDVELRCDPISGHTALYWYRQSLGQGLEFLIYFQGNSAPDKSGLPSDRFSAERTGGSVSTLTIQRTQQEDSAVYLCASSRGPEQPQHFGDGTRLSIL.

The chain recombines TRBV5-1 with TRBJ2-1, with D possibly matching TRBD1 (6 bases). Per germline, CDR1 SGHRS and CDR2 YFSETQ. The ends were cut back, 8 bases at V and 7 bases at J, with 22 bases in the middle. This CDR3 has 15 residues. CDR3 sequence reads: CASEAGTSLRNEQFF. In DNA, the CDR3 is TGCGCCAGTGAGGCCGGGACATCTCTCAGGAATGAGCAGTTCTTC.

V and J are TRBV12-3 or TRBV12-4 and TRBJ2-7; D unclear. The CDR3 has 12 amino acids. The V end was cut by 1 base, the J end by 6 bases, with 7 bases between. CDR3 loop: CASSLGGGEQYF. For the CDR3, the DNA is TGTGCCAGCAGTTTAGGGGGTGGCGAGCAGTACTTC.

V usage is TRBV6-2 or TRBV6-3 and J usage is TRBJ1-1; a weak D match, TRBD1 (5 bases). V lost 5 bases, J lost 3 bases, and 19 bases lay in between. Germline V gene lookup returns CDR1 MNHEY and CDR2 SVGEGT. The CDR3 loop spans 16 amino acids. CDR3: CASSSGTDAGYTEAFF. The CDR3 DNA sequence: TGTGCCAGCAGTAGTGGGACCGACGCCGGGTACACTGAAGCTTTCTTT.

J is TRBJ1-3 and V is TRBV20-1; D possibly corresponds to TRBD1 (5 bases). Per the germline V gene, CDR1 is DFQATT and CDR2 is SNEGSKA (reference sequence). V was shortened by 3 bases and J by 1 base, with 10 bases between the two germline ends. The CDR3 is 14 residues long. CDR3: CSASWGGSGNTIYF. The CDR3 DNA sequence: TGCAGTGCTAGTTGGGGGGGATCTGGAAACACCATATATTTT.

The rearrangement links TRBV5-1 to TRBJ2-3, with 8 bases fitting TRBD2. The ends lost 5 bases at V and 4 bases at J; junction bases unmatched: 3. This CDR3 has 13 amino acids. CDR1 is SGHRS, CDR2 YFSETQ, per germline. This chain's CDR3 is CASSERGSDTQYF. The DNA of the CDR3 is TGCGCCAGCAGTGAGCGGGGGTCAGATACGCAGTATTTT.

The genes are TRBV7-2 and TRBJ1-2; maybe TRBD1 (5 bases). This CDR3 region has 17 residues. Germline V CDR1 and CDR2: SGHTA, FQGNSA. V was shortened by 5 bases and J by 6 bases, with 25 bases between the two germline ends. The CDR3 region has the DNA TGTGCCAGCAGCACACCCGGTCACCGACAGATAGGGGATGGCTACACCTTC. This sequence encodes CASSTPGHRQIGDGYTF.

The chain combines TRBV7-8 with TRBJ1-3, with 9 bases lining up with TRBD1. CDR3 length equals 15 residues. V lost 5 bases, J lost 4 bases, and 6 bases stayed unmatched. Per the germline V gene, CDR1 is SGHVS and CDR2 is FQNEAQ. The CDR3 coding sequence is TGTGCCAGCAGCACGGGGACAGGGCCCGGAAACACCATATATTTT. It codes for CASSTGTGPGNTIYF. The whole variable domain, remainder taken from reference TRBV7-8 and TRBJ1-3, is GAGVSQSPRYKVAKRGQDVALRCDPISGHVSLFWYQQALGQGPEFLTYFQNEAQLDKSGLPSDRFFAERPEGSVSTLKIQRTQQEDSAVYLCASSTGTGPGNTIYFGEGSWLTVV.

In this sample, this clone turned up a few times. The CDR3 reads CASSLLQTQETQYF. Here the CDR3 DNA reads TGCGCCAGCAGCCTCCTACAGACCCAAGAGACCCAGTACTTC. The chain uses TRBV5-1 and TRBJ2-5; no clear D gene. Germline V gene lookup returns CDR1 SGHRS and CDR2 YFSETQ. Trimming stripped 4 bases from V and 1 base from J, with 11 bases between. CDR3 length: 14 residues.

CDR3 region: CASSIGDRNSYNEQFF. CDR3 sequence (DNA): TGTGCCAGTAGTATAGGGGACAGGAACTCCTACAATGAGCAGTTCTTC. This chain links TRBV19 with TRBJ2-1, with TRBD1 matching over 8 bases. V lost 1 base to trimming and J lost 0 bases; unmatched junction nucleotides: 2. This CDR3 has 16 amino acids. The germline CDR1 and CDR2 sequences are LNHDA and SQIVND (reference sequence).

This rearrangement joins TRBV28 to TRBJ2-7, with D unclear. The ends were cut back, 1 base at V and 3 bases at J, with 10 bases in the middle. The CDR3 extends over 14 amino acids. Germline CDR1 is MDHEN and CDR2 is SYDVKM. This chain's CDR3 is CASSLSARNYEQYF. CDR3 sequence (DNA): TGTGCCAGCAGTTTATCGGCCAGAAACTACGAGCAGTACTTC.

This rearrangement joins TRBV7-6 to TRBJ2-7, with no clear D. From germline, CDR1 is SGHVS and CDR2 FNYEAQ. CDR3 length: 11 residues. V lost 5 bases, J lost 3 bases, and 5 bases lay in between. CDR3 sequence (DNA): TGTGCCAGCAGCCGCGGCTACGAGCAGTACTTC. Translated: CASSRGYEQYF.

This clone has a single count. CDR3 in DNA: TGTGCCAGCAGTGAAATGGACGATTACAATGAGCAGTTCTTC. It yields the protein CASSEMDDYNEQFF. The chain recombines TRBV6-1 with TRBJ2-1; no firm D call. The CDR3 is 14 residues long. Germline V gives CDR1 MNHNS, CDR2 SASEGT. Between the trimmed V and J ends, which lost 2 bases and 4 bases, there was a span of 9 bases.

V is TRBV7-6 and J is TRBJ2-3; 8 bases agree with TRBD1. CDR3 length equals 14 residues. Germline V gives CDR1 SGHVS, CDR2 FNYEAQ. Unmatched junction bases numbered 6, after V lost 5 bases and J lost 5 bases. The CDR3 DNA reads TGTGCCAGCAGCCAGAGGACAGGGATAGATACGCAGTATTTT. Translation: CASSQRTGIDTQYF.

J is TRBJ2-3 and V is TRBV3-1 (or the pseudogene TRBV3-2); a weak D match, TRBD2 (6 bases). V gave up 8 bases and J gave up 2 bases, with 11 bases separating them. CDR1 and CDR2 (germline): LGHDT, YNNKEL (reference sequence). The length of the CDR3 is 13 residues. CDR3 in amino acids: CASGRTYTDTQYF. The CDR3 region has the DNA TGTGCCAGCGGGAGGACTTACACAGATACGCAGTATTTT.

The gene calls are TRBV10-1 and TRBJ1-2; no firm D call. CDR3 size: 13 residues. Germline CDR1 is WNHNN and CDR2 is SYGVQD (reference sequence). V gave up 5 bases and J gave up 2 bases, with 9 bases separating them. The CDR3 DNA is TGCGCCAGCAGTCCCGACACCAACTATGGCTACACCTTC. It specifies CASSPDTNYGYTF.

The chain links TRBV9 to TRBJ2-2; a possible D gene is TRBD2 (6 bases). CDR3 length equals 14 residues. V dropped 0 bases and J dropped 6 bases, with 9 bases sitting between them. The germline V gene encodes CDR1 SGDLS and CDR2 YYNGEE. CDR3 nucleotide sequence: TGTGCCAGCAGCGTAGTCGGGGGACCCGGGGAGCTGTTTTTT. It translates to CASSVVGGPGELFF.

The chain is built from TRBV4-1 and TRBJ1-2; 8 positions match TRBD1. Germline CDR1 reads MGHRA; CDR2 reads YSYEKL. CDR3 length: 16 residues. The junction had 6 bases not matched to a gene; V was cut back by 3 bases and J by 0 bases. The CDR3 loop reads CASSQAGQGSNYGYTF. For the CDR3, the DNA is TGCGCCAGCAGCCAGGCCGGACAGGGATCTAACTATGGCTACACCTTC.

The V and J genes are TRBV7-2 and TRBJ2-5; no clear D. The V end lost 8 bases, the J end lost 0 bases, and 13 bases lay between the germline ends. This CDR3 has 14 residues. CDR1 SGHTA and CDR2 FQGNSA come from the germline V gene. The CDR3 DNA sequence: TGTGCCAGCCGCAGATTCGGGTACCAAGAGACCCAGTACTTC. The encoded protein is CASRRFGYQETQYF.

The CDR3 sequence: CASSKKGDEPQHF. In DNA form, the CDR3 reads TGTGCCAGCAGCAAGAAGGGGGATGAGCCCCAGCATTTT. The rearrangement links TRBV7-9 to TRBJ1-5; possibly TRBD1 for D (6 bases). Between the trimmed V and J ends, which lost 5 bases and 8 bases, there was a span of 13 bases. The CDR3 covers 13 residues. The germline V gene has CDR1 SEHNR and CDR2 FQNEAQ (reference sequence).

CDR3 nucleotides: TGTGCTAGTGGTCCGGGAGACAGTCGGACTGAAGCTTTCTTT. This sequence encodes CASGPGDSRTEAFF. V is TRBV12-5 and J is TRBJ1-1; TRBD1 might be the D (5 bases). CDR1 LGHNT and CDR2 FRNRAP come from the germline V gene. The CDR3 loop spans 14 amino acids. V was shortened by 5 bases and J by 5 bases, with 15 bases between the two germline ends.

This rearrangement joins TRBV5-4 to TRBJ1-1, with 7 bases aligning to TRBD1. The V segment lost 1 base and the J segment 1 base; nucleotides outside the gene matches: 1. The CDR3 contains 14 residues. Germline V gene data show CDR1 as SGHNT and CDR2 as YYREEE (reference sequence). The CDR3 is CASSLTGANTEAFF. In DNA form, the CDR3 reads TGTGCCAGCAGCTTGACAGGGGCGAACACTGAAGCTTTCTTT. Complete variable domain (other parts from reference TRBV5-4 and TRBJ1-1): ETGVTQSPTHLIKTRGQQVTLRCSSQSGHNTVSWYQQALGQGPQFIFQYYREEENGRGNFPPRFSGLQFPNYSSELNVNALELDDSALYLCASSLTGANTEAFFGQGTRLTVV.

J is TRBJ1-6 and V is TRBV7-9; tentative D call: TRBD1 (5 bases). Germline V CDR1 and CDR2: SEHNR, FQNEAQ (reference sequence). The CDR3 spans 15 residues. Between the trimmed V and J ends, which lost 5 bases and 10 bases, there was a span of 18 bases. The CDR3 DNA follows: TGTGCCAGCAGCATACAAACAGGACGAAACTCACCCCTCCACTTT. It translates to CASSIQTGRNSPLHF.

This clone was detected a few times. This chain links TRBV29-1 with TRBJ1-1, with no clear D. The length of the CDR3 is 15 residues. CDR1 and CDR2 from the germline V gene are SQVTM and ANQGSEA. The V gene lost 4 bases and the J gene lost 0 bases, with 15 bases spanning the gap. CDR3 coding DNA: TGCAGCGTTGCAGGAGAGGGATGGATGAACACTGAAGCTTTCTTT. Amino acids: CSVAGEGWMNTEAFF.

This chain connects TRBV5-1 to TRBJ1-1, with 9 nucleotides matching TRBD1. Germline values: CDR1 SGHRS, CDR2 YFSETQ. V lost 4 bases, J lost 4 bases, and 8 bases stayed unmatched. The CDR3 has 15 residues. This CDR3 is CASSPPDRGFTEAFF. For the CDR3, the DNA is TGCGCCAGCAGCCCCCCGGACAGGGGATTCACTGAAGCTTTCTTT.

This clone was detected once. The rearrangement joins TRBV15 to TRBJ1-6; D is undetermined. The CDR3 covers 14 residues. The germline V gene encodes CDR1 LNHNV and CDR2 YYDKDF (reference sequence). V was shortened by 0 bases and J by 9 bases, with 9 bases between the two germline ends. The CDR3 loop is CATSRDSVSSPLHF. The CDR3 DNA sequence: TGTGCCACCAGCAGAGATTCAGTTAGTTCACCCCTCCACTTT.

The rearrangement joins TRBV5-1 to TRBJ2-7; TRBD1 is a possible D gene (6 bases). Germline CDR1 and CDR2: SGHRS and YFSETQ. The V and J ends lost 0 bases and 2 bases respectively, with 9 bases between them. The CDR3 runs 14 residues. DNA for the CDR3: TGCGCCAGCAGCTTGGCCTGGGGGCCCTACGAGCAGTACTTC. Protein product: CASSLAWGPYEQYF.